Below are 20 T cell receptor beta chains sequenced from a single sample in a study of graft-versus-host responses after intestinal transplantation (dated by TCRdb to about 2021). Library method: the immunoSEQ multiplex PCR assay. The source is immuneACCESS, and TCRdb retained only in-frame sequences with V and J called. Part of the clones is not carried over; for the studies checked, unresolved V genes explain less than half of this, and the remainder is unexplained. For this sample the table gives 100,000 or so clones, of which 90% to 95% were detected only once. 0.15% to 0.2% of the sample is in the top ten clones. The time point tag for this specimen amounts to: cells obtained before transplantation from donor or recipient. Their antigen targets remain unknown. The specimen comprised unstimulated CD4+ T cells sorted from spleen or lymph node cells, sampled before transplant. Receptors originate from a human donor who was the organ donor for an intestinal transplant.

This sequence joins TRBV2 and TRBJ1-2; no reliable D call. This CDR3 is built from 13 residues. Germline V lookup: CDR1 SNHLY, CDR2 FYNNEI. Deletions cut 4 bases from V and 8 bases from J, with 14 bases between. The CDR3 spells CASSGGQPGGYTF. Here the CDR3 DNA reads TGTGCCAGCAGTGGCGGCCAGCCTGGCGGCTACACCTTC.

The CDR3 nucleotides are TGCGCCAGCAGCCACCCTACAGGGTACACTGAAGCTTTCTTT. Its protein is CASSHPTGYTEAFF. This rearrangement joins TRBV4-1 to TRBJ1-1, with D possibly matching TRBD1 (6 bases). This CDR3 has 14 amino acids. Trimming took off 3 bases at V and 3 bases at J, with 11 bases between the two ends. The germline gives CDR1 MGHRA, CDR2 YSYEKL.

The rearrangement joins TRBV25-1 to TRBJ2-3, with TRBD2 identical over 8 bases. CDR1 is MGHDK, CDR2 SYGVNS, per germline. CDR3 length equals 15 residues. V lost 4 bases and J lost 0; bases outside the gene matches: 3. This chain's CDR3 is CASSASGRSTDTQYF. CDR3 DNA: TGTGCCAGCAGTGCCAGCGGGAGAAGCACAGATACGCAGTATTTT.

This chain connects TRBV7-4 to TRBJ1-6; D perhaps matches TRBD1 (5 bases). Deletions cut 2 bases from V and 9 bases from J, with 17 bases between. The germline CDR1 and CDR2 sequences are SGHVT and SQSDAQ. The CDR3 runs 16 residues. The CDR3 reads CASSLWIGRGFSPLHF. DNA for the CDR3: TGTGCCAGCAGCTTATGGATCGGTCGGGGGTTTTCACCCCTCCACTTT. Together with reference TRBV7-4 and TRBJ1-6, the CDR3 gives the full variable domain: GAGVSQSPRYKVAKRGRDVALRCDSISGHVTLYWYRQTLGQGSEVLTYSQSDAQRDKSGRPSGRFSAERPERSVSTLKIQRTEQGDSAVYLCASSLWIGRGFSPLHFGNGTRLTVT.

V usage is TRBV19 and J usage is TRBJ1-1; TRBD1 agrees at 7 bases. Losses at the gene ends were 9 bases for V and 1 base for J; bases not matched to a gene: 11. From germline, CDR1 is LNHDA and CDR2 SQIVND (reference sequence). This CDR3 has 15 residues. This CDR3 reads CASPPPGGRNTEAFF. The CDR3 region has the DNA TGTGCCAGCCCACCCCCAGGGGGAAGGAACACTGAAGCTTTCTTT. Looking up the rest from reference TRBV19 and TRBJ1-1 gives the full variable domain: DGGITQSPKYLFRKEGQNVTLSCEQNLNHDAMYWYRQDPGQGLRLIYYSQIVNDFQKGDIAEGYSVSREKKESFPLTVTSAQKNPTAFYLCASPPPGGRNTEAFFGQGTRLTVV.

The CDR3 loop is CASSQGPARRETQYF. The CDR3 DNA is TGCGCCAGCAGCCAAGGGCCGGCGAGGAGAGAGACCCAGTACTTC. This chain uses TRBV4-1 with TRBJ2-5; D unresolved. V lost 1 base, J lost 4 bases, and 13 bases lay in between. The CDR3 is made up of 15 amino acids. CDR1 is MGHRA and CDR2 is YSYEKL in the germline V gene.

The chain joins TRBV5-1 to TRBJ2-7; possible D gene TRBD2, 6 bases. CDR3 length: 14 amino acids. The V gene lost 5 bases and the J gene lost 3 bases, with 15 bases spanning the gap. Germline lookup yields CDR1 SGHRS and CDR2 YFSETQ. CDR3 sequence: CASRAGKPDYEQYF. In nucleotides, the CDR3 is TGCGCCAGCAGGGCGGGGAAACCGGACTACGAGCAGTACTTC.

The chain joins TRBV6-5 to TRBJ2-1; D possibly corresponds to TRBD2 (6 bases). The V gene's germline CDR1 is MNHEY and CDR2 SVGAGI. The CDR3 sequence is 14 residues long. Trimming removed 5 bases from V and 9 bases from J, with 17 bases in between. The DNA of the CDR3 is TGTGCCAGCAGTAGGGGACGAGGCGGGGTTGAGCAGTTCTTC. The encoded protein is CASSRGRGGVEQFF.

The chain's CDR3 is CASTLIGGPLSYEQYF. CDR3 DNA sequence: TGTGCCAGTACTTTGATAGGGGGTCCCCTCTCCTACGAGCAGTACTTC. The chain joins TRBV19 to TRBJ2-7, with D tentatively TRBD1 (6 bases). CDR3 length: 16 residues. The V gene lost 7 bases and the J gene lost 0 bases, with 19 bases spanning the gap. Germline V gene data show CDR1 as LNHDA and CDR2 as SQIVND (reference sequence).

The V gene is TRBV5-1, the J gene TRBJ1-3; D is ambiguous. Germline V CDR1 and CDR2: SGHRS, YFSETQ. The CDR3 spans 14 residues. V was trimmed by 4 bases and J by 0 bases, leaving 8 bases between them. As DNA, the CDR3 is TGCGCCAGCAGCGGAGGACCCTCTGGAAACACCATATATTTT. Translated: CASSGGPSGNTIYF.

The chain carries TRBV6-5 and TRBJ2-1; tentatively, D is TRBD2 (6 bases). CDR3 length: 14 amino acids. Germline V gene sequence: CDR1 MNHEY, CDR2 SVGAGI. V lost 2 bases and J 6 bases, leaving 11 bases between the germline ends. CDR3 sequence (DNA): TGTGCCAGCAGTTACCTGCCGGGGGTCAATGAGCAGTTCTTC. Translating it yields CASSYLPGVNEQFF.

This chain joins TRBV6-1 and TRBJ2-3; TRBD2 aligns across 9 bases. The junction had 3 bases not matched to a gene; V was cut back by 4 bases and J by 4 bases. The CDR3 covers 14 residues. The germline CDR1 and CDR2 sequences are MNHNS and SASEGT. CDR3 sequence (DNA): TGTGCCAGCAGTGTGACTAGCGGCCCAGATACGCAGTATTTT. This sequence encodes CASSVTSGPDTQYF.

This chain joins TRBV4-1 and TRBJ1-1; 10 bases fit TRBD1. Germline lookup yields CDR1 MGHRA and CDR2 YSYEKL. The ends lost 1 base at V and 0 bases at J; junction bases unmatched: 5. This CDR3 is 17 amino acids long. The DNA for the CDR3 is TGCGCCAGCAGCCAAGCGGACAGGGGGTGGATGAACACTGAAGCTTTCTTT. The encoded protein is CASSQADRGWMNTEAFF.

CDR3 nucleotide sequence: TGTGCCAGCAGATATAGCGGTACCTCCTACGAGCAGTACTTC. This gives the protein CASRYSGTSYEQYF. The chain carries TRBV28 and TRBJ2-7, with D perhaps matching TRBD2 (6 bases). The CDR3 extends over 14 amino acids. The V end lost 6 bases, the J end lost 0 bases, and 12 bases lay between the germline ends. Germline CDR1 reads MDHEN; CDR2 reads SYDVKM. Using reference TRBV28 and TRBJ2-7 for the parts outside the CDR3, the full variable domain is DVKVTQSSRYLVKRTGEKVFLECVQDMDHENMFWYRQDPGLGLRLIYFSYDVKMKEKGDIPEGYSVSREKKERFSLILESASTNQTSMYLCASRYSGTSYEQYFGPGTRLTVT.

The V gene is TRBV7-9, the J gene TRBJ2-7, with TRBD1 matching 11 bases. The J segment lost 0 bases and the V segment lost 6 bases, leaving 4 bases of the junction unmatched. CDR1 is SEHNR, CDR2 FQNEAQ, per germline (reference sequence). The CDR3 runs 15 residues. The CDR3, as DNA: TGTGCCAGCAGTCAAGGACAGGGGGCCTCCTACGAGCAGTACTTC. It translates to CASSQGQGASYEQYF.

V and J are TRBV4-2 and TRBJ2-2, with D hard to call. CDR3 size: 13 residues. Germline V gene lookup returns CDR1 LGHNA and CDR2 YNFKEQ. Trimming cost V 3 bases and J 4 bases, with 6 bases left between them. The chain's CDR3 is CASSHRGTGELFF. CDR3 coding DNA: TGTGCCAGCAGCCATAGAGGCACCGGGGAGCTGTTTTTT.

Written as DNA, the CDR3 is TGTGCCAGTAGTATCCCCAGGGGACCGGCTAATGAAAAACTGTTTTTT. Its translation is CASSIPRGPANEKLFF. This chain links TRBV19 with TRBJ1-4; possible D gene TRBD1, 6 bases. Germline CDR1 reads LNHDA; CDR2 reads SQIVND (reference sequence). The CDR3 is 16 residues long. V was pared by 3 bases and J by 3 bases, with 14 bases between.

CDR3 protein: CASSILRGTALGYTF. In DNA, the CDR3 is TGTGCCAGTAGTATCCTCCGCGGGACAGCCTTGGGCTACACCTTC. The genes are TRBV19 and TRBJ1-2, with 7 bases aligning to TRBD1. Trimming removed 3 bases from V and 8 bases from J; junction bases left unmatched: 12. Germline V lookup: CDR1 LNHDA, CDR2 SQIVND (reference sequence). This CDR3 comprises 15 residues.

Here the CDR3 DNA reads TGTGCCAGCTCACCTCTTCAAGCGGGAAGCTCCTACGAGCAGTACTTC. Its protein is CASSPLQAGSSYEQYF. The chain recombines TRBV18 with TRBJ2-5; 7 positions match TRBD2. The last part of the DNA fits TRBJ2-7 better; the J call may be wrong. Germline V CDR1 and CDR2: KGHSH, LQKENI. The length of the CDR3 is 16 residues.

This clone was recorded once. The chain is built from TRBV7-2 and TRBJ2-3, with D unresolved. The CDR3 is made up of 13 amino acids. The germline CDR1 and CDR2 sequences are SGHTA and FQGNSA. V was shortened by 0 bases and J by 4 bases, with 5 bases between the two germline ends. Here the CDR3 reads CASSLARPDTQYF. The CDR3 DNA sequence: TGTGCCAGCAGCTTAGCTCGTCCAGATACGCAGTATTTT.